This TCR beta chain was captured in a study of blood T cell repertoires in COVID-19. About the research overall: The analysed material was cDNA or gDNA that came from T cells, B-cell-depleted T cells, or PBMCs.

The method was immunoSEQ multiplex PCR; TCRdb's version includes in-frame clones alone and lacks a portion of them. The table has around 110,000 clones, 86% seen once. Trimming left V 4 bases short and J 0 bases short, with 12 bases between. This CDR3 contains 14 residues. Germline CDR1 reads GTSNPN; CDR2 reads SVGIG (reference sequence). Sample: peripheral blood. The chain recombines TRBV30 with TRBJ1-1; TRBD1 is a possible D gene (6 bases). The receptor was isolated from a middle-aged man with acute or convalescent COVID-19. In DNA, the CDR3 is TGTGCCTGGACCCGGACAGTCATGAACACTGAAGCTTTCTTT. It is translated as CAWTRTVMNTEAFF.